This T cell receptor beta chain was profiled in a study of cytomegalovirus exposure and HLA in healthy donors. This PCR relied on a set of 60 Vbeta primers and 13 Jbeta primers. The assay was immunoSEQ multiplex PCR, and TCRdb's table has in-frame clones only and misses some. The sample holds roughly 100,000 clones, 83% seen once. As to this clone: Its antigen is unknown.

Per the germline V gene, CDR1 is SGHTA and CDR2 is FQGNSA. The CDR3 totals 13 residues. Between the trimmed V and J ends, which lost 5 bases and 1 base, there was a span of 8 bases. Whole-study findings and limits: Rates of TCR association differed by HLA locus in a later analysis, with DRB1 highest and HLA-C lowest. A later analysis linked a missense DCLRE1C variant to TCR beta V- and J-gene trimming. Sequencing likely caused a cluster of highly shared sequence variants. Associated with HLA alleles at 0.05 false discovery rate in a later analysis were about 17,000 TCR beta sequences.

The source of this sequence is a man between 18 and 29 years old in good health and CMV-seronegative. The chain has TRBV7-2 and TRBJ1-1; D gene ambiguous. The sample taken for sequencing was PBMCs. CDR3 DNA sequence: TGTGCCAGCAGCCCCAGCGGGAACACTGAAGCTTTCTTT. It translates to CASSPSGNTEAFF. Looking up the rest from reference TRBV7-2 and TRBJ1-1 gives the full variable domain: GAGVSQSPSNKVTEKGKDVELRCDPISGHTALYWYRQSLGQGLEFLIYFQGNSAPDKSGLPSDRFSAERTGGSVSTLTIQRTQQEDSAVYLCASSPSGNTEAFFGQGTRLTVV.